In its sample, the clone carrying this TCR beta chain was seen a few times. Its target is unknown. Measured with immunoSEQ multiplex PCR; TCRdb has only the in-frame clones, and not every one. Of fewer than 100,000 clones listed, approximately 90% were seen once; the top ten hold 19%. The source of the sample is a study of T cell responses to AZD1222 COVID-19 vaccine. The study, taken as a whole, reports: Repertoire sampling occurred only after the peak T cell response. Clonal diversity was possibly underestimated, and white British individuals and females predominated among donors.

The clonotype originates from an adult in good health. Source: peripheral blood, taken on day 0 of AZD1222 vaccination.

The CDR3 region is CASSPVESGNTIYF. The CDR3 bases are TGTGCCAGCTCACCAGTGGAATCTGGAAACACCATATATTTT. The V gene is TRBV18, the J gene TRBJ1-3; unclear D gene. V lost 2 bases and J lost 1, with 6 bases in between. The CDR3 totals 14 residues. Germline V lookup: CDR1 KGHSH, CDR2 LQKENI.